This T cell receptor beta chain appears in the sequencing data of a study of CD8 T cells in ankylosing spondylitis. This CDR3 spans 17 amino acids. The V and J ends lost 1 base and 1 base respectively, with 14 bases between them. Germline V gene lookup returns CDR1 MGHRA and CDR2 YSYEKL. This clonotype was seen ten or more times. Its antigen remains unknown. Whole-study results and caveats: Ankylosing spondylitis blood seemed to carry a telltale TCR beta motif made of under 10 highly homologous variants.

TCRdb re-derived calls from the 5' RACE reads in MiXCR, one entry per CDR3 protein. The table has about 330,000 distinct CDR3 sequences, 6.5% to 10% seen once; the top ten hold approximately 15%. The clonotype comes from a male donor with ankylosing spondylitis. The chain couples TRBV4-1 to TRBJ2-1; no definite D call. Sequenced input: blood, either unsorted or a sorted T cell fraction (not recorded which). The CDR3 DNA is TGCGCCAGCAGCCAAGGAATCAGAGCCACATCCTACAATGAGCAGTTCTTC. Its translation is CASSQGIRATSYNEQFF.